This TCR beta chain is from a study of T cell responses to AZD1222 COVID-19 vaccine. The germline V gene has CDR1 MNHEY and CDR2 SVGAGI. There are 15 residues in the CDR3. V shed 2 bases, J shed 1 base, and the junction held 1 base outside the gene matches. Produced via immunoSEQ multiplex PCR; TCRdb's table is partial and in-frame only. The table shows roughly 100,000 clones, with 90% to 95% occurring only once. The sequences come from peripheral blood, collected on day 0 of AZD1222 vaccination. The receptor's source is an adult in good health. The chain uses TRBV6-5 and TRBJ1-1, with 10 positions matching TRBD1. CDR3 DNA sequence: TGTGCCAGCAGTTACGGGGACAGGGGGAACACTGAAGCTTTCTTT. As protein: CASSYGDRGNTEAFF.